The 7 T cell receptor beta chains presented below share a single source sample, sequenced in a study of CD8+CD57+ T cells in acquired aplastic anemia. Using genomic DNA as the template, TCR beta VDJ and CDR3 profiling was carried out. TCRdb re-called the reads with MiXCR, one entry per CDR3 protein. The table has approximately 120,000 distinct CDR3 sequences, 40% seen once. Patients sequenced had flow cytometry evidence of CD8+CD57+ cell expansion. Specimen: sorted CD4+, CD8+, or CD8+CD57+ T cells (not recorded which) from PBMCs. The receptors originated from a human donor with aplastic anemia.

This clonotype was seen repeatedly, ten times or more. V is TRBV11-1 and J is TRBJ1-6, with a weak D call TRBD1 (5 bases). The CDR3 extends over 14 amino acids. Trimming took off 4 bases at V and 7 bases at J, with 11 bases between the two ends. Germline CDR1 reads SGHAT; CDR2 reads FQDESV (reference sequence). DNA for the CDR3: TGTGCCAGCAGCTCGGGGGACGGGAATTCACCCCTCCACTTT. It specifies CASSSGDGNSPLHF.

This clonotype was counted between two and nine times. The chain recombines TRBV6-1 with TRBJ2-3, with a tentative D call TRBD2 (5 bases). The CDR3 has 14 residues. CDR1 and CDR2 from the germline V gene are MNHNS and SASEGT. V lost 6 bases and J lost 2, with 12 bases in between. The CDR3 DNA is TGTGCCAGCAGCCCCCTGACTACCACAGATACGCAGTATTTT. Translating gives CASSPLTTTDTQYF.

CDR3 DNA: TGTGCCAGTAGTCACCTGGGACAGCCCCAGCATTTT. Translating it yields CASSHLGQPQHF. V gene TRBV19 combines with J gene TRBJ1-5; no definite D call. The V gene's germline CDR1 is LNHDA and CDR2 SQIVND (reference sequence). Trimming stripped 5 bases from V and 7 bases from J, with 9 bases between. The CDR3 contains 12 residues.

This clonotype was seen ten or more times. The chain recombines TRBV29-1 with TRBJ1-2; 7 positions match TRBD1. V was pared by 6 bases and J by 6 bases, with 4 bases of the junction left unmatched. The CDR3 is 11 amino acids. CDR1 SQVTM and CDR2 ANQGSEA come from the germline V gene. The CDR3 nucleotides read TGCAGCGTGCACGGACAGGATGGCTACACCTTC. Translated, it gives CSVHGQDGYTF.

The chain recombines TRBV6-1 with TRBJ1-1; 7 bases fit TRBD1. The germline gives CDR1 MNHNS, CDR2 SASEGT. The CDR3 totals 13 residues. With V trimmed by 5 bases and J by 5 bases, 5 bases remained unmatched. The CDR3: CASSQGEGTEAFF. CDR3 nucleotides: TGTGCCAGCAGTCAGGGGGAAGGTACTGAAGCTTTCTTT.

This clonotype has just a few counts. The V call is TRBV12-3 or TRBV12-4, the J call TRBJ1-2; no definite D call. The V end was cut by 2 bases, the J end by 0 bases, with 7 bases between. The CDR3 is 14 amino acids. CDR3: CASSLSGANYGYTF. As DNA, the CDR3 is TGTGCCAGCAGTTTATCAGGAGCTAACTATGGCTACACCTTC.

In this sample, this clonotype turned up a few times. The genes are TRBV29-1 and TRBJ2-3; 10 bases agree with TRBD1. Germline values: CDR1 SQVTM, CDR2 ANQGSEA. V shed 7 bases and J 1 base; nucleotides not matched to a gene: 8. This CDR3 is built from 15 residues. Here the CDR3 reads CSAGQGTIRTDTQYF. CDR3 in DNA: TGCAGCGCGGGACAGGGGACGATTCGCACAGATACGCAGTATTTT.